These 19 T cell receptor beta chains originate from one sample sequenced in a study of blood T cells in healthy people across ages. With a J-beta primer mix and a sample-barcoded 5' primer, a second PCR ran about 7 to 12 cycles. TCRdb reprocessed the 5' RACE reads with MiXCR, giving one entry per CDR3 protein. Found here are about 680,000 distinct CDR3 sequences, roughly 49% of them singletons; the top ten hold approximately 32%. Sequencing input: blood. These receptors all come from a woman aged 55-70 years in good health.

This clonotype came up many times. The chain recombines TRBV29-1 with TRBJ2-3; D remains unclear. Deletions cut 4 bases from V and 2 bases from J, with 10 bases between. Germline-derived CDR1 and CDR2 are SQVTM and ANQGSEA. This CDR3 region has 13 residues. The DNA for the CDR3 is TGCAGCGTTGCAACGGGCCTCACAGATACGCAGTATTTT. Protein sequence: CSVATGLTDTQYF.

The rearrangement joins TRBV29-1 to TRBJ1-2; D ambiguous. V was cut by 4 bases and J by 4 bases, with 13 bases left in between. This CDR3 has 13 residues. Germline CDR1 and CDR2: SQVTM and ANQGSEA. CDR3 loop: CSVGANRGYGYTF. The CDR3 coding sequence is TGCAGCGTTGGGGCAAATCGTGGCTATGGCTACACCTTC.

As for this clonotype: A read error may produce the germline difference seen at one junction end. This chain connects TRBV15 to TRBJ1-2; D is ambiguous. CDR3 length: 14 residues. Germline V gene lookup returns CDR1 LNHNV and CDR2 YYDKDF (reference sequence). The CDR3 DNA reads TGCGCCACCAGCAGAGTAGGGTTGTCGGATGGCCACACCTTC. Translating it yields CATSRVGLSDGHTF.

The CDR3 coding sequence is TGCAGTGCTAATCGGATTGCGGGAGCCTCCCAAGAGACCCAGTACTTC. The encoded protein is CSANRIAGASQETQYF. The chain carries TRBV20-1 and TRBJ2-5; 7 bases fit TRBD2. From germline, CDR1 is DFQATT and CDR2 SNEGSKA (reference sequence). The CDR3 contains 16 residues. V trimming: 4 bases; J trimming: 1 base; junction bases outside the gene matches: 12.

In DNA form, the CDR3 reads TGTGCCGTCCAACAGAGGGGCACAGATACGCAGTATTTT. Its protein product is CAVQQRGTDTQYF. The chain employs TRBV10-3 and TRBJ2-3; D may be TRBD2 (5 bases). Trimming removed 11 bases from V and 1 base from J, with 13 bases in between. The germline V gene encodes CDR1 ENHRY and CDR2 SYGVKD. The CDR3 covers 13 residues.

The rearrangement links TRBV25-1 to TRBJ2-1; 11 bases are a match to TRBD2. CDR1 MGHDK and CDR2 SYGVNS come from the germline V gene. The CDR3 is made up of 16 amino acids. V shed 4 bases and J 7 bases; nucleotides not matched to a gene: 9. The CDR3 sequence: CASSGSLAGGMNEQFF. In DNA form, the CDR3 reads TGTGCCAGCAGTGGGTCCCTAGCGGGAGGTATGAATGAGCAGTTCTTC.

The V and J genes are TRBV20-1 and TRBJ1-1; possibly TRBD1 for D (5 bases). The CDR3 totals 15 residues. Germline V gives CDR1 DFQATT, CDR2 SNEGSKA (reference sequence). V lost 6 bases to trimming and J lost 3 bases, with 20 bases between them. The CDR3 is CSAIVLQGYDTEAFF. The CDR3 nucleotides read TGCAGTGCCATAGTTCTTCAGGGATACGACACTGAAGCTTTCTTT.

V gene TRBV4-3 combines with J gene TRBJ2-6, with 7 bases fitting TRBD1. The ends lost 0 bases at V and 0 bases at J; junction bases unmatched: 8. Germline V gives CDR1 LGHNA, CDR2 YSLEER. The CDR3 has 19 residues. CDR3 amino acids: CASSQDIGQAASGANVLTF. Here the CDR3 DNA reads TGCGCCAGCAGCCAAGATATAGGACAGGCCGCCTCTGGGGCCAACGTCCTGACTTTC.

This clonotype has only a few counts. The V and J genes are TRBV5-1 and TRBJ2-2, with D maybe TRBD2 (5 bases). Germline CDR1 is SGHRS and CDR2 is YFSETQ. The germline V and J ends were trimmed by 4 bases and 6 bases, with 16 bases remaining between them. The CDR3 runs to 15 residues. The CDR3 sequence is CASSPVTSGSGELFF. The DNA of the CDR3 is TGCGCCAGCAGCCCTGTCACTAGTGGATCCGGGGAGCTGTTTTTT.

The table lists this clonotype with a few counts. The CDR3 nucleotides read TGCGCCAGCGGAGAGACAGGAAACTATGGCTACACCTTC. This encodes CASGETGNYGYTF. The genes are TRBV5-1 and TRBJ1-2; D might be TRBD1 (6 bases). Per the germline V gene, CDR1 is SGHRS and CDR2 is YFSETQ. The CDR3 contains 13 residues. V lost 7 bases and J 2 bases, leaving 12 bases between the germline ends.

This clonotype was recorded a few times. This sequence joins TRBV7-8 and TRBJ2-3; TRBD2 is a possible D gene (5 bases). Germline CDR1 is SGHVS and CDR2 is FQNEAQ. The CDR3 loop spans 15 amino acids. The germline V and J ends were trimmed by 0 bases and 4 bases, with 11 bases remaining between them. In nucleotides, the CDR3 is TGTGCCAGCAGCTTAGCCCCTCGGGGTCCAGATACGCAGTATTTT. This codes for CASSLAPRGPDTQYF.

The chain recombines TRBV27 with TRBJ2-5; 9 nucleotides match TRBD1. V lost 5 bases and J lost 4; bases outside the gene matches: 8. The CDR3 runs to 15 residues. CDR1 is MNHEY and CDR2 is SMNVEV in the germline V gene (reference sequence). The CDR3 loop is CASSTPRTGVETQYF. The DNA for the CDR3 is TGTGCCAGCAGTACCCCTAGGACAGGGGTAGAGACCCAGTACTTC.

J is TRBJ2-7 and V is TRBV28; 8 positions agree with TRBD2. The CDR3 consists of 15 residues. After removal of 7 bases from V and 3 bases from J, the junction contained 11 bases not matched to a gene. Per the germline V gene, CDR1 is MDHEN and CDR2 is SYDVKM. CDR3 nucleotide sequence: TGTGCCAGCACCCCCTCGGCGGGAGGAGTCTACGAGCAGTACTTC. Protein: CASTPSAGGVYEQYF.

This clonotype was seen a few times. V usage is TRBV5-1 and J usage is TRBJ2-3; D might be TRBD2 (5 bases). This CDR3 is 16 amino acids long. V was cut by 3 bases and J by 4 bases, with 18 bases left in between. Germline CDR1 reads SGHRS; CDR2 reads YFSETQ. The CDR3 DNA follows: TGCGCCAGCAGCTCCGGAGCGGAGCTCTTCGCAGATACGCAGTATTTT. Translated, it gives CASSSGAELFADTQYF.

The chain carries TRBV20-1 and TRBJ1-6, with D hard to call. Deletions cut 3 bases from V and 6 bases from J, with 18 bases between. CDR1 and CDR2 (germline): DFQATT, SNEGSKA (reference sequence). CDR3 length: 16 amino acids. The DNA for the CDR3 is TGCAGTGCTAGGCCCGGTGGTAGGGAACCTAATTCACCCCTCCACTTT. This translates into CSARPGGREPNSPLHF.

The chain's CDR3 is CATSRTGKQETQYF. DNA for the CDR3: TGTGCCACCAGCAGAACTGGAAAACAAGAGACCCAGTACTTC. This rearrangement joins TRBV15 to TRBJ2-5; D is undetermined. This CDR3 spans 14 amino acids. Per the germline V gene, CDR1 is LNHNV and CDR2 is YYDKDF (reference sequence). Trimming shortened V by 2 bases and J by 2 bases, and 9 bases separated the two germline ends.

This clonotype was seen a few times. The CDR3 DNA reads TGCAGTGCTAGAGGGGGACTAGGGCAACAGACCCAGTACTTC. This codes for CSARGGLGQQTQYF. This chain connects TRBV20-1 to TRBJ2-5, with 8 bases fitting TRBD2. V was pared by 1 base and J by 6 bases, with 7 bases of the junction left unmatched. The CDR3 consists of 14 residues. Germline-derived CDR1 and CDR2 are DFQATT and SNEGSKA (reference sequence).

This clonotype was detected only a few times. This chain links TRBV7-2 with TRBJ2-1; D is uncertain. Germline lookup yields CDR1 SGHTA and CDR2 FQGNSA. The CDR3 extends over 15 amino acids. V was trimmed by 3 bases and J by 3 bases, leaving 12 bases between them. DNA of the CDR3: TGTGCCAGCAGCTTGGGCAGCTTCATCTACAATGAGCAGTTCTTC. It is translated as CASSLGSFIYNEQFF. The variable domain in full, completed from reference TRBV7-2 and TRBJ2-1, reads GAGVSQSPSNKVTEKGKDVELRCDPISGHTALYWYRQSLGQGLEFLIYFQGNSAPDKSGLPSDRFSAERTGGSVSTLTIQRTQQEDSAVYLCASSLGSFIYNEQFFGPGTRLTVL.

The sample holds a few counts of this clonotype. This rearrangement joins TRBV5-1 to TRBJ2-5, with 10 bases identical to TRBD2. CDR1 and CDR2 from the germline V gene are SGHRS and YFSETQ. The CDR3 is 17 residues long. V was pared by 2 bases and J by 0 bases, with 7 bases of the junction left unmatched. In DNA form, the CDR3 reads TGCGCCAGCAGCTTTGGGCAACTAGCGGGAAACCAAGAGACCCAGTACTTC. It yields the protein CASSFGQLAGNQETQYF.